This entry lists 25 T cell receptor beta chains sequenced from one sample in a study of T-cell memory formation after mild COVID-19. TCRdb re-called the 5' RACE reads with MiXCR, one entry per CDR3 protein. Counted here are some 64,000 distinct CDR3 sequences, over 8.5% occurring once; the ten biggest clones make up around 1.1%. The source material was PBMCs or a T cell subset sorted from them (not recorded which). The receptor set was obtained from a man aged 18 to 30 who had mild COVID-19 (a few samples of this study predate the infection). Cell type and time point are not known.

The genes are TRBV5-1 and TRBJ2-2; D possibly corresponds to TRBD2 (6 bases). Trimming cost V 3 bases and J 6 bases, with 15 bases left between them. Germline CDR1 and CDR2: SGHRS and YFSETQ. The CDR3 has 15 amino acids. The CDR3 sequence: CASSSVGSGAGELFF. DNA of the CDR3: TGCGCCAGCAGCTCAGTCGGCTCGGGGGCCGGGGAGCTGTTTTTT.

This clonotype was seen a few times. This chain links TRBV5-8 with TRBJ2-7, with a tentative D call TRBD2 (6 bases). Trimming took off 2 bases at V and 0 bases at J, with 9 bases between the two ends. CDR3 size: 14 residues. In germline, CDR1 is SGHTS, CDR2 YDEGEE. Written as DNA, the CDR3 is TGTGCCAGCAGCTTTGGAGGGGACTCCTACGAGCAGTACTTC. Its protein is CASSFGGDSYEQYF.

In its sample, this clonotype was seen many times. V gene TRBV6-5 combines with J gene TRBJ2-7, with D perhaps TRBD2 (6 bases). This CDR3 comprises 15 residues. Looked up from germline, CDR1 is MNHEY and CDR2 is SVGAGI. The V and J ends lost 4 bases and 3 bases respectively, with 16 bases between them. This chain's CDR3 is CASSSLRQEGYEQYF. The CDR3 bases are TGTGCCAGCAGTTCACTACGGCAGGAGGGCTACGAGCAGTACTTC.

The chain has TRBV15 and TRBJ2-3; 7 nucleotides match TRBD2. The CDR3 contains 16 residues. With 1 base clipped from V and 0 bases from J, the junction kept 4 bases outside the gene matches. Germline CDR1 and CDR2: LNHNV and YYDKDF (reference sequence). The CDR3: CATSRGLAESTDTQYF. DNA of the CDR3: TGTGCCACCAGCAGAGGGCTAGCGGAGAGCACAGATACGCAGTATTTT. Together with reference TRBV15 and TRBJ2-3, the CDR3 gives the full variable domain: DAMVIQNPRYQVTQFGKPVTLSCSQTLNHNVMYWYQQKSSQAPKLLFHYYDKDFNNEADTPDNFQSRRPNTSFCFLDIRSPGLGDTAMYLCATSRGLAESTDTQYFGPGTRLTVL.

The V call is TRBV19, the J call TRBJ1-1; D gene ambiguous. V was cut by 3 bases and J by 1 base, with 12 bases left in between. The CDR3 is 15 residues long. The germline V gene encodes CDR1 LNHDA and CDR2 SQIVND (reference sequence). This CDR3 is CASSIKPTQNTEAFF. The CDR3 bases are TGTGCCAGTAGTATTAAACCGACCCAGAACACTGAAGCTTTCTTT.

A few counts support this clonotype. The DNA of the CDR3 is TGTGCCAGCAAAACAGGGCTGAACACTGAAGCTTTCTTT. It encodes CASKTGLNTEAFF. The chain is built from TRBV11-2 and TRBJ1-1; weak D call: TRBD1 (6 bases). CDR1 SGHAT and CDR2 FQNNGV come from the germline V gene. This CDR3 has 13 amino acids. The V gene lost 7 bases and the J gene lost 0 bases, with 9 bases spanning the gap.

As regards this clonotype: At one end the junction does not follow the germline gene, possibly because of a read error. The chain joins TRBV7-9 to TRBJ1-2; maybe TRBD1 (6 bases). CDR1 and CDR2 from the germline V gene are SEHNR and FQNEAQ (reference sequence). This CDR3 is 15 amino acids long. In DNA form, the CDR3 reads TGTGCCAGCAGCCTAGCGGTGGGGGGCGCTTATGGCTACACCTTC. This codes for CASSLAVGGAYGYTF.

This CDR3 reads CASSLKWSTDTQYF. The CDR3 DNA is TGTGCCAGCAGTCTTAAGTGGAGCACAGATACGCAGTATTTT. This chain connects TRBV5-6 to TRBJ2-3; D uncertain. V was cut by 5 bases and J by 0 bases, with 10 bases left in between. CDR3 length: 14 residues. CDR1 SGHDT and CDR2 YYEEEE come from the germline V gene. Full variable domain (missing parts from reference TRBV5-6 and TRBJ2-3): DAGVTQSPTHLIKTRGQQVTLRCSPKSGHDTVSWYQQALGQGPQFIFQYYEEEERQRGNFPDRFSGHQFPNYSSELNVNALLLGDSALYLCASSLKWSTDTQYFGPGTRLTVL.

This clonotype was seen at least ten times. The rearrangement uses TRBV4-3 and TRBJ2-3; D might be TRBD1 (6 bases). Trimming took 1 base from V and 2 from J, leaving 16 bases between them. CDR3 length: 17 amino acids. Germline V lookup: CDR1 LGHNA, CDR2 YSLEER. This CDR3 is CASSQVRQGRYTDTQYF. The CDR3 nucleotides are TGCGCCAGCAGCCAAGTCCGGCAGGGGCGGTACACAGATACGCAGTATTTT.

The gene calls are TRBV7-8 and TRBJ2-5, with D perhaps given as TRBD1 or TRBD2 (6 bases each). The germline V and J ends were trimmed by 5 bases and 2 bases, with 18 bases remaining between them. This CDR3 comprises 16 residues. Germline values: CDR1 SGHVS, CDR2 FQNEAQ. This chain's CDR3 is CASSRGWGAGQETQYF. CDR3 coding DNA: TGTGCCAGCAGCCGCGGATGGGGGGCGGGACAAGAGACCCAGTACTTC.

At least ten counts were recorded for this clonotype. The V and J genes are TRBV4-3 and TRBJ2-1; TRBD2 aligns across 12 bases. Per the germline V gene, CDR1 is LGHNA and CDR2 is YSLEER. V shed 2 bases and J 7 bases; nucleotides not matched to a gene: 3. The CDR3 covers 15 residues. This chain's CDR3 is CASSQPSGGVNEQFF. CDR3 bases: TGCGCCAGCAGCCAACCTAGCGGGGGGGTAAATGAGCAGTTCTTC.

The chain recombines TRBV5-6 with TRBJ2-3, with no clear D. V lost 3 bases and J lost 4, with 9 bases in between. Germline loops: CDR1 SGHDT, CDR2 YYEEEE. The CDR3 extends over 13 amino acids. CDR3 sequence reads: CASSYLSADTQYF. As DNA, the CDR3 is TGTGCCAGCAGCTACCTTTCAGCAGATACGCAGTATTTT.

This clonotype appeared a few times. V usage is TRBV18 and J usage is TRBJ2-5; D tentatively reads TRBD1 or TRBD2 (5 bases each). Looked up from germline, CDR1 is KGHSH and CDR2 is LQKENI. The CDR3 totals 15 residues. Trimming left V 6 bases short and J 5 bases short, with 19 bases between. The CDR3 DNA reads as TGTGCCAGCTCGCTCAGGGCAGGGACCGGGGAGACCCAGTACTTC. It yields the protein CASSLRAGTGETQYF.

This clonotype has ten or more counts. J is TRBJ2-1 and V is TRBV7-9; 7 bases align to TRBD1. V dropped 4 bases and J dropped 7; count of bases not matched to a gene: 1. This CDR3 spans 12 amino acids. Germline CDR1 reads SEHNR; CDR2 reads FQNEAQ (reference sequence). This chain's CDR3 is CASSSQGNEQFF. The CDR3 DNA follows: TGTGCCAGCAGCTCACAGGGGAATGAGCAGTTCTTC.

This clonotype turned up a few times. The chain combines TRBV5-1 with TRBJ1-1, with 7 positions matching TRBD1. CDR1 is SGHRS, CDR2 YFSETQ, per germline. The trim removed 6 bases at V and 4 bases at J, leaving 6 bases unmatched. This CDR3 has 13 residues. This CDR3 reads CASTQDRVTEAFF. CDR3 bases: TGCGCCAGCACCCAAGACAGGGTCACTGAAGCTTTCTTT.

Ten or more counts support this clonotype. The chain carries TRBV5-1 and TRBJ2-1, with TRBD2 matching 13 bases. Germline CDR1 and CDR2: SGHRS and YFSETQ. The CDR3 runs to 17 residues. Trimming took 4 bases from V and 7 from J; bases not matched to a gene: 11. The CDR3 is CASSPGTSGVSWNEQFF. DNA for the CDR3: TGCGCCAGCAGCCCGGGGACTAGCGGGGTCTCTTGGAATGAGCAGTTCTTC.

The chain combines TRBV5-1 with TRBJ1-1; weak D call: TRBD1 (5 bases). Germline loops: CDR1 SGHRS, CDR2 YFSETQ. The CDR3 runs to 13 residues. Deletions cut 3 bases from V and 4 bases from J, with 10 bases between. CDR3 nucleotides: TGCGCCAGCAGCTGGGACGTTGGCACTGAAGCTTTCTTT. Its translation is CASSWDVGTEAFF.

This clonotype came up many times. The chain joins TRBV20-1 to TRBJ2-3, with D possibly matching TRBD2 (5 bases). Trimming shortened V by 6 bases and J by 3 bases, and 10 bases separated the two germline ends. From germline, CDR1 is DFQATT and CDR2 SNEGSKA (reference sequence). This CDR3 comprises 12 residues. This CDR3 is CSAQGLTDTQYF. CDR3 coding DNA: TGCAGTGCGCAAGGACTGACAGATACGCAGTATTTT.

There are many counts of this clonotype. The chain carries TRBV7-2 and TRBJ1-6; 11 nucleotides agree with TRBD1. The junction had 17 bases not matched to a gene; V was cut back by 5 bases and J by 11 bases. The CDR3 is 18 residues long. CDR1 and CDR2 from the germline V gene are SGHTA and FQGNSA. CDR3 in amino acids: CASSPIRTGGARTPPLHF. The CDR3, as DNA: TGTGCCAGCAGCCCGATCCGGACAGGGGGCGCGAGAACACCACCCCTCCACTTT.

The chain recombines TRBV5-1 with TRBJ2-3, with TRBD1 matching over 7 bases. The CDR3 is 14 amino acids. V lost 2 bases to trimming and J lost 4 bases; unmatched junction nucleotides: 4. Germline CDR1 SGHRS, CDR2 YFSETQ. The CDR3 bases are TGCGCCAGCAGCTTACAGGGGTTACCAGATACGCAGTATTTT. This translates into CASSLQGLPDTQYF.

This rearrangement joins TRBV2 to TRBJ1-4, with D unclear. CDR1 SNHLY and CDR2 FYNNEI come from the germline V gene. Trimming shortened V by 9 bases and J by 1 base, and 12 bases separated the two germline ends. CDR3 length: 14 residues. This CDR3 reads CASRWSETNEKLFF. The CDR3 coding sequence is TGTGCCAGTCGGTGGAGCGAAACTAATGAAAAACTGTTTTTT.

This sequence joins TRBV5-4 and TRBJ2-5, with D maybe TRBD1 (6 bases). This CDR3 is built from 15 residues. Trimming pared 3 bases from V and 7 bases from J, leaving 19 bases between. Germline assignment: CDR1 SGHNT and CDR2 YYREEE (reference sequence). The CDR3 reads CASSWGSRGSGTQYF. The CDR3 region has the DNA TGTGCCAGCAGCTGGGGATCAAGGGGGAGTGGGACCCAGTACTTC.

This clonotype was seen at least ten times. The V and J genes are TRBV11-2 and TRBJ2-7, with a possible D match to TRBD2 (5 bases). Trimming shortened V by 3 bases and J by 10 bases, and 22 bases separated the two germline ends. Germline V gives CDR1 SGHAT, CDR2 FQNNGV. The CDR3 consists of 15 residues. The CDR3 DNA sequence: TGTGCCAGCAGCTTTCGCGGAGGCATGATTTTTCAACAGTACTTC. Its translation: CASSFRGGMIFQQYF. Full variable domain (remainder filled in from reference TRBV11-2 and TRBJ2-7): EAGVAQSPRYKIIEKRQSVAFWCNPISGHATLYWYQQILGQGPKLLIQFQNNGVVDDSQLPKDRFSAERLKGVDSTLKIQPAKLEDSAVYLCASSFRGGMIFQQYFGPGTRLTVT.

Many counts were recorded for this clonotype. The V and J genes are TRBV7-2 and TRBJ2-1; 12 bases align to TRBD2. CDR1 and CDR2 (germline): SGHTA, FQGNSA. CDR3 length: 16 residues. Trimming at V came to 3 bases and at J to 2 bases, leaving 2 bases not matched to a gene. As DNA, the CDR3 is TGTGCCAGCAGCTTCACTAGCGGGGGGCCCTACAATGAGCAGTTCTTC. It specifies CASSFTSGGPYNEQFF. Full variable domain (missing parts from reference TRBV7-2 and TRBJ2-1): GAGVSQSPSNKVTEKGKDVELRCDPISGHTALYWYRQSLGQGLEFLIYFQGNSAPDKSGLPSDRFSAERTGGSVSTLTIQRTQQEDSAVYLCASSFTSGGPYNEQFFGPGTRLTVL.

This clonotype was recorded at least ten times. The chain couples TRBV12-3 or TRBV12-4 to TRBJ1-1, with 7 bases fitting TRBD1. The CDR3 has 17 residues. J lost 3 bases, V lost 6 bases, and 16 bases had no gene match. The CDR3 spells CASSQHTNRGRDTEAFF. CDR3 coding DNA: TGTGCCAGCAGCCAACATACCAACAGGGGACGAGACACTGAAGCTTTCTTT.